This is a list of T cell receptor beta chains from one sample in a study of tumor and adjacent non-tumor tissue in lung cancer. In TCRdb, the multiplex PCR reads were re-called with MiXCR into one record per CDR3 protein. The sample records approximately 120,000 distinct CDR3 sequences, 62% being singletons. The specimen was distant non-tumor lung tissue. The receptors originated from a man aged 60 to 69 with non-small cell lung cancer. The CDR3 runs from the conserved cysteine through the conserved F or W. D genes are given only for firm matches. Size is stated for part of the rows, as once, few or many counts, or as a class when the clone is expanded.

TRBV11-3	-	-	TRBJ2-1	TGTGCCAGCAGCCCACCGACTAGACCCAATGAGCAGTTCTTT	CASSPPTRPNEQFF
TRBV15	-	-	TRBJ2-2	TGTGCCACCAGCAAGGTTGACACCGGGGGGCTGTTTTTT	CATSKVDTGGLFF
TRBV4-1	-	-	TRBJ1-2	TGCGCCAGCAACCTTGCTGAAGGGCAGATCTATGGCTACACCTTC	CASNLAEGQIYGYTF
TRBV5-1	TRBD1	-	TRBJ2-7	TGCGCCAGCAGGGGCTCCTCGGGACAGGTAGACTACGACCAGTACTTC	CASRGSSGQVDYDQYF
TRBV30	-	many	TRBJ1-5	TGTGCCTGGAGTCAGGGTGAGAGTCAGCCCCAGCATTTT	CAWSQGESQPQHF
TRBV12-3/TRBV12-4	-	-	TRBJ1-5	TGTGCCAGCGGTCCAGCAGACTTCGGAGGGAAGTTCAATCAGCCCCGGCATTTT	CASGPADFGGKFNQPRHF
TRBV11-1	TRBD2	-	TRBJ2-2	TGTGCCCGCAGCTTAAGTAGCGGGGTTTACACCGGGGAGTTGTTTTTT	CARSLSSGVYTGELFF
TRBV11-3	-	-	TRBJ2-2	TGTGCCATCAGCTTATCATACGCCGGGGAGCTGTTTTTT	CAISLSYAGELFF
TRBV12-3/TRBV12-4	-	once	TRBJ1-1	TGTGCCAGCAACCCACGAAGGGGAAGAGATCCCACTGAAGCTTTCTTT	CASNPRRGRDPTEAFF
TRBV6-5	-	many	TRBJ2-6	TGTGCCAGCAGTCCTGACAGGCGTTCCTCTGGGGCCAACGTCCTGACTTTC	CASSPDRRSSGANVLTF
TRBV28	-	-	TRBJ2-3	TGTGCCAGCAGCCAGCAGGTTTCGGGCCCAGATACGCAGTATTTT	CASSQQVSGPDTQYF
TRBV6-6	-	-	TRBJ2-7	TGTGCCAGCAGTAAGGAGCGGGCTGAGCAGTACTTC	CASSKERAEQYF
TRBV5-4	TRBD2	-	TRBJ2-1	TGTACCAGCAGCTTGTTCGGCGGGAGGGGTGCTAATGAGCAGTTCTTC	CTSSLFGGRGANEQFF
TRBV11-2	TRBD1	-	TRBJ2-5	TGTGCCAGCAGCTGGGCTGTTGGGACAGGGTTTTTCTTGAACCAAGAGACCCAGTACTTC	CASSWAVGTGFFLNQETQYF
TRBV4-1	-	-	TRBJ2-1	TGCGCCAGCCAAGATCGGGGCCATTCGTTCTTC	CASQDRGHSFF